This passage covers 17 T cell receptor beta chains from one sample sequenced in a study of T-cell memory formation after mild COVID-19. A single record per CDR3 protein comes from TCRdb applying MiXCR to the 5' RACE reads. Among fewer than 550,000 distinct CDR3 sequences listed, around 20% were seen once. The sample taken for sequencing was PBMCs or a T cell subset sorted from them (not recorded which). The receptors come from an adult woman who had mild COVID-19 (a few samples of this study predate the infection). Cell type and time point are not known.

The gene calls are TRBV11-3 and TRBJ1-2, with 9 bases aligning to TRBD1. CDR1 and CDR2 (germline): SGHNT, YENEEA. V gave up 3 bases and J gave up 6 bases; unmatched junction bases: 5. This CDR3 has 14 residues. CDR3 coding DNA: TGTGCCAGCAGCTTTACAGGGGGCAGCGATGGCTACACCTTC. As protein: CASSFTGGSDGYTF.

This clonotype turned up a few times. V and J are TRBV6-2 or TRBV6-3 and TRBJ2-7, with 7 nucleotides matching TRBD2. The germline V gene encodes CDR1 MNHEY and CDR2 SVGEGT. With V trimmed by 2 bases and J by 0 bases, 4 bases remained unmatched. The CDR3 runs to 15 residues. CDR3 protein: CASSYGIAGSYEQYF. The CDR3 bases are TGTGCCAGCAGTTACGGGATAGCGGGCTCCTACGAGCAGTACTTC.

This clonotype was found a few times. The chain has TRBV11-2 and TRBJ2-1; D possibly uses TRBD1 or TRBD2 (5 bases each). From germline, CDR1 is SGHAT and CDR2 FQNNGV. The CDR3 totals 14 residues. V lost 4 bases and J lost 5, with 12 bases in between. The CDR3 DNA reads as TGTGCCAGCAGCTCATTGGGGACCGACAATGAGCAGTTCTTC. This translates into CASSSLGTDNEQFF.

The rearrangement uses TRBV12-3 or TRBV12-4 and TRBJ1-1, with D possibly being TRBD1 (5 bases). V lost 9 bases and J 5 bases, leaving 16 bases between the germline ends. This CDR3 is built from 13 residues. The CDR3 sequence is CASRGLWGTEAFF. CDR3 bases: TGTGCCAGTCGCGGACTGTGGGGGACTGAAGCTTTCTTT.

This clonotype turned up a few times. The chain carries TRBV12-3 or TRBV12-4 and TRBJ2-3; D uncertain. There are 13 residues in the CDR3. V shed 6 bases and J shed 2 bases, with 9 bases lying between them. DNA for the CDR3: TGTGCCAGCAGCAAAACCTACACAGATACGCAGTATTTT. Amino acid sequence: CASSKTYTDTQYF.

This clonotype was seen a handful of times. The rearrangement links TRBV7-6 to TRBJ2-5; weak D call: TRBD2 (6 bases). Per germline, CDR1 SGHVS and CDR2 FNYEAQ. This CDR3 is 18 amino acids long. V lost 4 bases, J lost 4 bases, and 25 bases lay in between. CDR3 sequence reads: CASSSEGILGTVPETQYF. CDR3 nucleotides: TGTGCCAGCAGCTCGGAGGGGATCCTAGGGACCGTCCCAGAGACCCAGTACTTC. Combining the CDR3 with reference TRBV7-6 and TRBJ2-5 gives the whole variable domain GAGVSQSPRYKVTKRGQDVALRCDPISGHVSLYWYRQALGQGPEFLTYFNYEAQQDKSGLPNDRFSAERPEGSISTLTIQRTEQRDSAMYRCASSSEGILGTVPETQYFGPGTRLLVL.

J is TRBJ2-1 and V is TRBV24-1, with D perhaps TRBD2 (6 bases). Trimming removed 4 bases at V and 1 base at J, with 19 bases between. Germline lookup yields CDR1 KGHDR and CDR2 SFDVKD. The CDR3 runs to 18 residues. CDR3 in amino acids: CATSDHGGPNWSYNEQFF. In nucleotides, the CDR3 is TGTGCCACCAGTGACCATGGAGGGCCGAATTGGTCCTACAATGAGCAGTTCTTC.

In this sample, this clonotype turned up a few times. The chain recombines TRBV29-1 with TRBJ2-3; possibly TRBD2 for D (6 bases). Trimming took off 3 bases at V and 1 base at J, with 11 bases between the two ends. CDR3 size: 14 residues. Germline values: CDR1 SQVTM, CDR2 ANQGSEA. The CDR3 region is CSVDISGRTDTQYF. The CDR3 region has the DNA TGCAGCGTTGATATTAGCGGACGCACAGATACGCAGTATTTT.

This sequence joins TRBV7-9 and TRBJ2-5, with 9 bases aligning to TRBD2. CDR1 is SEHNR and CDR2 is FQNEAQ in the germline V gene (reference sequence). This CDR3 is built from 17 residues. The J segment lost 5 bases and the V segment lost 7 bases, leaving 17 bases of the junction unmatched. The CDR3 loop is CASNLRGASGKLETQYF. The CDR3 coding sequence is TGTGCCAGCAACCTCAGGGGGGCTAGCGGGAAGCTGGAGACCCAGTACTTC.

This clonotype was counted between two and nine times. The chain links TRBV20-1 to TRBJ2-2, with D uncertain. The CDR3 covers 15 residues. Trimming pared 0 bases from V and 2 bases from J, leaving 10 bases between. CDR1 and CDR2 (germline): DFQATT, SNEGSKA (reference sequence). DNA of the CDR3: TGCAGTGCTAGAGATACGGCTATTAACACCGGGGAGCTGTTTTTT. It codes for CSARDTAINTGELFF.

This clonotype was seen only a few times. This chain connects TRBV10-3 to TRBJ1-6; D not resolved. CDR1 ENHRY and CDR2 SYGVKD come from the germline V gene. The V and J ends lost 3 bases and 3 bases respectively, with 3 bases between them. The CDR3 length is 13 residues. As DNA, the CDR3 is TGTGCCATCAGTGACAGCTATAATTCACCCCTCCACTTT. Its translation: CAISDSYNSPLHF.

This chain connects TRBV2 to TRBJ2-1; D gene unclear. V dropped 0 bases and J dropped 2 bases, with 8 bases sitting between them. The CDR3 runs 15 residues. Germline V gene sequence: CDR1 SNHLY, CDR2 FYNNEI. CDR3 residues: CASSEAYWAYNEQFF. The DNA of the CDR3 is TGTGCCAGCAGTGAAGCGTATTGGGCCTACAATGAGCAGTTCTTC.

The gene calls are TRBV3-1 and TRBJ2-7, with TRBD2 identical over 9 bases. Trimming took 0 bases from V and 6 from J; bases not matched to a gene: 12. The CDR3 runs 17 residues. Germline CDR1 LGHDT, CDR2 YNNKEL (reference sequence). The CDR3 protein is CASSQEPMGLAAGEQYF. As DNA, the CDR3 is TGTGCCAGCAGCCAAGAGCCCATGGGACTAGCAGCGGGCGAGCAGTACTTC.

This clonotype was recorded at least ten times. The chain employs TRBV6-1 and TRBJ2-3, with unresolved D. Germline V gene lookup returns CDR1 MNHNS and CDR2 SASEGT. V was clipped by 2 bases and J by 2 bases, with 8 bases between them. The CDR3 is 14 residues long. The CDR3 loop reads CASSEMGYTDTQYF. The CDR3 bases are TGTGCCAGCAGTGAAATGGGGTACACAGATACGCAGTATTTT.

This rearrangement joins TRBV19 to TRBJ2-6; D unresolved. The CDR3 extends over 12 amino acids. V lost 9 bases, J lost 0 bases, and 3 bases lay in between. Germline CDR1 LNHDA, CDR2 SQIVND (reference sequence). The DNA for the CDR3 is TGTGCCAGCTTCTCTGGGGCCAACGTCCTGACTTTC. Its translation: CASFSGANVLTF. Looking up the rest from reference TRBV19 and TRBJ2-6 gives the full variable domain: DGGITQSPKYLFRKEGQNVTLSCEQNLNHDAMYWYRQDPGQGLRLIYYSQIVNDFQKGDIAEGYSVSREKKESFPLTVTSAQKNPTAFYLCASFSGANVLTFGAGSRLTVL.

This clonotype was seen a few times. The CDR3 sequence: CASSSPRDYPNNEQFF. DNA of the CDR3: TGTGCCAGCAGTTCTCCCCGGGACTACCCAAACAATGAGCAGTTCTTC. The rearrangement links TRBV6-5 to TRBJ2-1, with TRBD2 identical over 7 bases. The CDR3 covers 16 residues. CDR1 MNHEY and CDR2 SVGAGI come from the germline V gene. V lost 4 bases to trimming and J lost 5 bases; unmatched junction nucleotides: 11.

V and J are TRBV5-1 and TRBJ1-2; D unclear. V lost 4 bases and J 1 base, leaving 8 bases between the germline ends. Germline values: CDR1 SGHRS, CDR2 YFSETQ. There are 13 residues in the CDR3. The DNA for the CDR3 is TGCGCCAGCAGCGGCCAGAATAACTATGGCTACACCTTC. It is translated as CASSGQNNYGYTF. The whole variable domain, remainder taken from reference TRBV5-1 and TRBJ1-2, is KAGVTQTPRYLIKTRGQQVTLSCSPISGHRSVSWYQQTPGQGLQFLFEYFSETQRNKGNFPGRFSGRQFSNSRSEMNVSTLELGDSALYLCASSGQNNYGYTFGSGTRLTVV.